This entry lists 9 T cell receptor beta chains sequenced from one sample in a study of cytomegalovirus exposure and HLA in healthy donors (dated by TCRdb to the late 2010s). Library preparation used the immunoSEQ multiplex PCR assay. For the multiplex PCR, a mixture combining 60 forward primers for TCR Vbeta segments and 13 reverse primers for TCR Jbeta segments was used. As stored in TCRdb, this immuneACCESS dataset retains in-frame rearrangements with V and J assigned. A fraction of the clones does not appear; measured against another copy, unresolved V genes explain less than half of the discrepancy, and the remainder lacks a known reason. The sample includes about 170,000 clones, with approximately 81% observed a single time. 2% to 3% of the sample lies in the top ten. Sequencing used PBMCs. The receptors stem from a male donor in good health and CMV-seronegative.

The chain combines TRBV7-9 with TRBJ2-7, with a weak D call TRBD1 (6 bases). The V end lost 1 base, the J end lost 0 bases, and 10 bases lay between the germline ends. The germline V gene encodes CDR1 SEHNR and CDR2 FQNEAQ (reference sequence). The CDR3 spans 15 residues. CDR3 sequence: CASSLGQVGSYEQYF. As DNA, the CDR3 is TGTGCCAGCAGCTTAGGACAGGTTGGCTCCTACGAGCAGTACTTC.

The rearrangement uses TRBV7-3 and TRBJ1-1; tentatively, D is TRBD1 (5 bases). Germline loops: CDR1 SGHTA, CDR2 FQGTGA. CDR3 length: 18 amino acids. The germline V and J ends were trimmed by 0 bases and 2 bases, with 19 bases remaining between them. CDR3 nucleotides: TGTGCCAGCAGCTTAACAGCAGGAATCGGTCAGGGTAACACTGAAGCTTTCTTT. Its translation: CASSLTAGIGQGNTEAFF.

The chain recombines TRBV5-1 with TRBJ2-5, with TRBD1 as a possible D gene (5 bases). CDR3 length: 14 amino acids. Looked up from germline, CDR1 is SGHRS and CDR2 is YFSETQ. V was shortened by 3 bases and J by 1 base, with 10 bases between the two germline ends. The CDR3 region has the DNA TGCGCCAGCAGCTCGCTAGGGGCCCAAGAGACCCAGTACTTC. Its protein is CASSSLGAQETQYF.

This clone was found a few times. This chain links TRBV9 with TRBJ1-5; TRBD1 aligns across 9 bases. In germline, CDR1 is SGDLS, CDR2 YYNGEE. This CDR3 has 14 amino acids. V dropped 3 bases and J dropped 5; count of bases not matched to a gene: 3. The CDR3: CASSARQGDQPQHF. CDR3 in DNA: TGTGCCAGCAGCGCAAGACAGGGGGATCAGCCCCAGCATTTT.

The gene calls are TRBV4-1 and TRBJ2-5; maybe TRBD2 (5 bases). The germline V gene encodes CDR1 MGHRA and CDR2 YSYEKL. With 0 bases removed from V and 5 bases from J, the gap between germline ends came to 28 bases. CDR3 length equals 20 residues. The CDR3 nucleotides read TGCGCCAGCAGCCAAGAAAAGTCTCTCGGAGACTACACTCCGCGGGAGACCCAGTACTTC. It translates to CASSQEKSLGDYTPRETQYF.

The chain links TRBV5-1 to TRBJ2-7; 9 bases align to TRBD1. CDR1 is SGHRS and CDR2 is YFSETQ in the germline V gene. Trimming cost V 1 base and J 6 bases; bases outside gene matches: 2. The CDR3 runs to 13 residues. The CDR3 region is CASSLRTGVEQYF. The DNA of the CDR3 is TGCGCCAGCAGCTTGAGGACAGGGGTCGAGCAGTACTTC. Together with reference TRBV5-1 and TRBJ2-7, the CDR3 gives the full variable domain: KAGVTQTPRYLIKTRGQQVTLSCSPISGHRSVSWYQQTPGQGLQFLFEYFSETQRNKGNFPGRFSGRQFSNSRSEMNVSTLELGDSALYLCASSLRTGVEQYFGPGTRLTVT.

The chain links TRBV7-3 to TRBJ2-1; 10 nucleotides match TRBD2. This CDR3 comprises 17 residues. Germline loops: CDR1 SGHTA, CDR2 FQGTGA. Trimming took 0 bases from V and 0 from J; bases not matched to a gene: 2. The CDR3 loop reads CASSLTASGSSYNEQFF. Written as DNA, the CDR3 is TGTGCCAGCAGCTTAACTGCTAGCGGGAGCTCCTACAATGAGCAGTTCTTC.

The CDR3 sequence is CASSLAASGGEQYF. The CDR3 DNA reads TGTGCCAGCAGCTTGGCGGCCTCAGGGGGCGAGCAGTACTTC. This chain connects TRBV5-6 to TRBJ2-7; 7 nucleotides match TRBD1. The CDR3 length is 14 residues. CDR1 and CDR2 from the germline V gene are SGHDT and YYEEEE. Losses at the gene ends were 0 bases for V and 6 bases for J; bases not matched to a gene: 6.

This chain uses TRBV5-4 with TRBJ1-2; TRBD1 matches at 8 bases. The V gene end was trimmed by 4 bases and the J gene end by 7 bases; junction bases not matched to a gene: 3. The CDR3 length is 12 residues. CDR1 is SGHNT, CDR2 YYREEE, per germline (reference sequence). The CDR3 bases are TGTGCCAGCAGCCAAGGACAGGGTGGCTACACCTTC. Amino acids: CASSQGQGGYTF.